Listed below are T cell receptor beta chains from one sample, sequenced in a study of CD8+CD57+ T cells in acquired aplastic anemia. MiXCR, run by TCRdb on the reads, gives a single entry per CDR3 protein. Of approximately 150,000 distinct CDR3 sequences listed, over 40% are singletons. Sequencing was done on a sample of sorted CD4+, CD8+, or CD8+CD57+ T cells (not recorded which) from PBMCs. These receptors originate from a human donor with aplastic anemia. Both conserved end residues are part of each CDR3.

J	V	CDR3
TRBJ1-6	TRBV2	CASSERGHEGSPLHF
TRBJ1-6	TRBV7-2	CAISPGTENSPLHF
TRBJ1-1	TRBV11-3	CASSKVQGWSTEAFF
TRBJ2-1	TRBV20-1	CSAALSRRDSYNEQFF
TRBJ1-2	TRBV19	CASGGQGSGYTF
TRBJ2-2	TRBV7-3	CASSPYGSNTGELFF
TRBJ1-1	TRBV5-1	CASSLDGHTEAFF
TRBJ1-2	TRBV9	CASSGTGGAYGYTF
TRBJ2-7	TRBV7-9	CASSLTTEQYF
TRBJ1-5	TRBV10-3	CAISERDRDQPQHF
TRBJ1-1	TRBV20-1	CSASVGGNTEAFF
TRBJ1-1	TRBV29-1	CSVSGQGNTEAFF
TRBJ2-5	TRBV5-5	CASSLGLRGETQYF
TRBJ2-1	TRBV20-1	CSAEGLSRANEQFF
TRBJ2-4	TRBV19	CASSIGVAKNIQYF
TRBJ2-2	TRBV6-1	CASRPGTGNTGELFF
TRBJ1-6	TRBV9	CASSGSGLSNSPLHF
TRBJ1-6	TRBV9	CASSTRGKRDSPLHF
TRBJ1-4	TRBV9	CASSVDGSNEKLFF
TRBJ2-1	TRBV19	CASSMGPKSTEQFF
TRBJ1-1	TRBV19	CASSRVGNTEAFF
TRBJ2-1	TRBV15	CATSVQGDEQFF
TRBJ1-6	TRBV25-1	CASSDIRTGRSYNSPLHF
TRBJ2-1	TRBV19	CASSIELRLAGSNEQFF
TRBJ2-4	TRBV3-1	CASRGASKNIQYF
TRBJ2-2	TRBV10-2	CASSESVGLAIIGELFF
TRBJ2-1	TRBV6-5	CASSYLGEQFF
TRBJ1-6	TRBV2	CASSETGPLDDNSPLHF
TRBJ1-6	TRBV5-1	CASSLSSRQGGSPLHF
TRBJ2-1	TRBV12-5	CASGSRLAGAYNEQFF
TRBJ1-4	TRBV29-1	CSVADSINEKLCF
TRBJ1-3	TRBV29-1	CSIDSTGTGNTIYF
TRBJ1-1	TRBV3-1	CASSQDQVTDTEAFF
TRBJ1-2	TRBV20-1	CSATGGQGYTF
TRBJ1-4	TRBV10-3	CANKGEGEEKLFF
TRBJ1-1	TRBV5-1	CASSQTVNTEAFF
TRBJ1-6	TRBV3-1	CASSLWAQGFGSPLHF
TRBJ1-1	TRBV20-1	CSADDGGTEAFF
TRBJ2-1	TRBV20-1	CSARTLAGYNEQFF
TRBJ2-7	TRBV20-1	CSAGGDRGTYEQYF
TRBJ2-3	TRBV10-3	CAINGVGGGSTDTQYF
TRBJ1-1	TRBV29-1	CSAKQGAGTEAFF
TRBJ1-6	TRBV10-3	CAISERGQPNSPLHF
TRBJ1-1	TRBV20-1	CSASGGMVSEAFF
TRBJ1-2	TRBV19	CASSLGQGDGYTF
TRBJ2-3	TRBV5-1	CASSPGPITGPDTQYF
TRBJ1-1	TRBV6-5	CASNFNSQEAFF
TRBJ2-5	TRBV24-1	CATSDPYLTETQYF
TRBJ2-1	TRBV27	CASSLTPAGGLYNEQFF
TRBJ2-5	TRBV20-1	CSARAGGQETQYF
TRBJ2-3	TRBV9	CASSGGGTSSDTQYF
TRBJ1-6	TRBV7-2	CASSWTSENSPLHF
TRBJ2-1	TRBV7-6	CASRRTSGNNEQFF
TRBJ1-5	TRBV13	CASSLGGGRSNQPQHF
TRBJ2-7	TRBV9	CASSQAVTDEQYF
TRBJ1-6	TRBV5-1	CASRSRVNSPLHF
TRBJ1-4	TRBV12-3/TRBV12-4	CASSPTGGGEKLFF
TRBJ1-4	TRBV20-1	CSAHPGVIEKLFF
TRBJ1-1	TRBV29-1	CSVEVDRATEAFF
TRBJ1-4	TRBV19	CASSIDTSGLDEKLFF